This TCR beta chain was retrieved from a study of T-cell memory formation after mild COVID-19. At the level of the study: Largely, TCR clusters stayed within a single donor.

The study's findings and limits: Clones shrinking from day 15 to 85 showed even CD4/CD8 mixes; later expanders tilted CD4+. Pre-infection memory showed some responding clones, and this suggested that cross-reactive memory joined.

This clonotype was detected only a few times. Its specificity is not known. The CDR3 is made up of 15 amino acids. Germline-derived CDR1 and CDR2 are SQVTM and ANQGSEA. Trimming took off 0 bases at V and 5 bases at J, with 17 bases between the two ends. After 5'RACE with constant-segment primers, TCR alpha and TCR beta cDNA libraries carrying sample barcodes and UMIs were obtained. One entry per CDR3 protein, called by TCRdb with MiXCR from the 5' RACE reads. The sample includes around 450,000 distinct CDR3 sequences, more than 20% seen only once; the top ten take around 9.5%. Input material: PBMCs or a T cell subset sorted from them (not recorded which). The TCR comes from an adult woman who had mild COVID-19 (a few samples of this study predate the infection). Cell type and time point are not known. The chain uses TRBV29-1 and TRBJ2-7; tentative D call: TRBD1 (7 bases). CDR3 residues: CSVEDEGGGTNEQYF. The CDR3 bases are TGCAGCGTTGAAGATGAAGGAGGGGGCACCAACGAGCAGTACTTC.